This T cell receptor beta chain was obtained from a study of shared clonotypes between healthy human individuals. Study-wide results and limits: Larger estimated richness was generally seen in naive subsets than in memory subsets. The naive CD4 repertoires of a few donors were compared, and about 5% of clonotypes were shared. In contrast to clonotypes shared by all four donors, non-shared clonotypes had lower generation probabilities.

Naive CD8 cells, CD45RO-negative and positively selected for CCR7, excluded terminally differentiated effector memory CD45RA+ cells. The CDR3 is made up of 14 amino acids. The V gene's germline CDR1 is SGDLS and CDR2 YYNGEE. The V gene lost 7 bases and the J gene lost 0 bases, with 12 bases spanning the gap. Of note for this clone: The target antigen is unknown.

Assay: immunoSEQ multiplex PCR; the TCRdb copy retains only in-frame clones and omits some. The sample comprises about 1,900,000 clones, approximately 95% of which are singletons, and less than 1.5% rests with the top ten. The sequenced sample consisted of naive CD8+ T cells sorted from blood. This clonotype was sampled from a man aged 18-30 years in good health. V usage is TRBV9 and J usage is TRBJ2-3, with D unresolved. CDR3 in DNA: TGTGCCAGCTCCGGCGAGCCAAGCACAGATACGCAGTATTTT. Protein: CASSGEPSTDTQYF. Together with reference TRBV9 and TRBJ2-3, the CDR3 gives the full variable domain: DSGVTQTPKHLITATGQRVTLRCSPRSGDLSVYWYQQSLDQGLQFLIQYYNGEERAKGNILERFSAQQFPDLHSELNLSSLELGDSALYFCASSGEPSTDTQYFGPGTRLTVL.